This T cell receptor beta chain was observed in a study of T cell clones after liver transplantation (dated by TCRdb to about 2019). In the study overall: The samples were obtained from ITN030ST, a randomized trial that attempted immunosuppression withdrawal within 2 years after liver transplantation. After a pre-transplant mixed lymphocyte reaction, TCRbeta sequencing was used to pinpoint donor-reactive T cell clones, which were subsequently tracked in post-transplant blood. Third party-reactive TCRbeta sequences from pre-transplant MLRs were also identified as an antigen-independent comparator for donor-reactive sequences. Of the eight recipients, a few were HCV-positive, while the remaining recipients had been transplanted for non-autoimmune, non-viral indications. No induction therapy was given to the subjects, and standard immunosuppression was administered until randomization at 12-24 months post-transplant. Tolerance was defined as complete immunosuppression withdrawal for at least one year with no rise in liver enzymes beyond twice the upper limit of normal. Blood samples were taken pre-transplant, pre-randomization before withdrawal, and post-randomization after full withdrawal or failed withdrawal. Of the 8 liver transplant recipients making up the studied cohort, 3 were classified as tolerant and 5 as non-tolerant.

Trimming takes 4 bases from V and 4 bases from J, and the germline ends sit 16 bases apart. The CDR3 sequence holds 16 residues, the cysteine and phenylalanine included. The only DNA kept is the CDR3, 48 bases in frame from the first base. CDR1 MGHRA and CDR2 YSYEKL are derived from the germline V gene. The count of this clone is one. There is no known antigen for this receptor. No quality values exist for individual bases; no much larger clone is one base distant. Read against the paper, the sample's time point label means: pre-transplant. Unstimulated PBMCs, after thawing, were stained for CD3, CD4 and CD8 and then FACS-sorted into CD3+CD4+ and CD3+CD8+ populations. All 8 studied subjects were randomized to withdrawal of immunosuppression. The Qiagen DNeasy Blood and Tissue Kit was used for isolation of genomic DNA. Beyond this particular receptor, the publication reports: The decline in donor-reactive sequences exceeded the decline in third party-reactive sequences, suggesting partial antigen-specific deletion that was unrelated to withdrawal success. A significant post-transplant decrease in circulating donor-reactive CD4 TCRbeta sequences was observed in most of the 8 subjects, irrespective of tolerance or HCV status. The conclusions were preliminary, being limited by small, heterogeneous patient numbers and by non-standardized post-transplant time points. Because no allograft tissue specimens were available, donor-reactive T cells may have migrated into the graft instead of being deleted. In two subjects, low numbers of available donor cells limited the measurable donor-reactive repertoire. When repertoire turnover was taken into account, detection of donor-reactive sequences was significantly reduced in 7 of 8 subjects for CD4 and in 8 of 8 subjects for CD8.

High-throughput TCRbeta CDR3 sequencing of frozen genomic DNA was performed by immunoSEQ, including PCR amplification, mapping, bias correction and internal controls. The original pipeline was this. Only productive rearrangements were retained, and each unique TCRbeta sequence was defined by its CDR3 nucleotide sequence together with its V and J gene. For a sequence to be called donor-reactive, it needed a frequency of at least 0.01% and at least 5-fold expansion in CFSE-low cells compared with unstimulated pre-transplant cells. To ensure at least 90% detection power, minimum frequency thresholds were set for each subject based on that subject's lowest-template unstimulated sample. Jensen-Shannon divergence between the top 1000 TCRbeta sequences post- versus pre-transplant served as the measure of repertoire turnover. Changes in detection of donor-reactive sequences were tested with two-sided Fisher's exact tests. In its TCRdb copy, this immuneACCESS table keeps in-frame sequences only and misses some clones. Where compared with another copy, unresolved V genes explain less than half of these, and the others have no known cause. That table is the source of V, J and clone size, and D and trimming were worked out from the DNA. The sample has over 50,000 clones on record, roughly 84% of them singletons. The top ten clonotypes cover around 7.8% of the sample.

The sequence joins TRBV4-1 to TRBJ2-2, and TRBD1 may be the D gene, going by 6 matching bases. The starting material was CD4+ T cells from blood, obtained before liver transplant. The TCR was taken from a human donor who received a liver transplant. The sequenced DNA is TGCGCCAGCAGCCCCCGACAGGAATCGAGCACCGGGGAGCTGTTTTTT. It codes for CASSPRQESSTGELFF.